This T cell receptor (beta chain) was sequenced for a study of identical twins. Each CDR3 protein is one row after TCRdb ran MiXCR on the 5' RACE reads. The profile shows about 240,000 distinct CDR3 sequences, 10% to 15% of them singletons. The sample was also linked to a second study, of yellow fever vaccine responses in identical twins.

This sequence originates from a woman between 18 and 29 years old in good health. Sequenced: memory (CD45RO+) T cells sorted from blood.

The CDR3 DNA follows: TGTGCCAGCAGCTTAGGACAGGGCCAGTACTTC. This gives the protein CASSLGQGQYF. The rearrangement joins TRBV7-2 to TRBJ2-5, with TRBD1 identical over 7 bases. J gave up 10 bases and V 1 base, and 0 bases lay outside the gene matches. CDR1 SGHTA and CDR2 FQGNSA come from the germline V gene. This CDR3 has 11 residues.